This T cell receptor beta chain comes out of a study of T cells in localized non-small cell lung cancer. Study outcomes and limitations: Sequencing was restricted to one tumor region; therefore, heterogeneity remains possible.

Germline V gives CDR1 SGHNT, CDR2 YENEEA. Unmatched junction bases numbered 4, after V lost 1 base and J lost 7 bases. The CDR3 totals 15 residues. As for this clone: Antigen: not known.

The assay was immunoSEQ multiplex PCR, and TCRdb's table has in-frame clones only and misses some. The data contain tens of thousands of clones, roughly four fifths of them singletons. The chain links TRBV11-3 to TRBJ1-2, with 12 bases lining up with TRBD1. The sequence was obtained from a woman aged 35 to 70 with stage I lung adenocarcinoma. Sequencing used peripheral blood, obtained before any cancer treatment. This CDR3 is CASSLGRDRGPGYTF. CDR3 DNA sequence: TGTGCCAGCAGCTTAGGCCGGGACAGGGGGCCTGGCTACACCTTC.